Sequencing of this TCR beta chain was carried out in a study of control samples from healthy donors and cancer patients. Assay used: immunoSEQ multiplex PCR; TCRdb lists only in-frame clones, some missing. Here the sample spans 100,000 to 150,000 clones, around nine tenths being singletons. The CDR3 has 14 amino acids. From germline, CDR1 is KGHSH and CDR2 LQKENI. The V end was cut by 2 bases, the J end by 0 bases, with 7 bases between. This chain links TRBV18 with TRBJ1-1, with D hard to call. The sample was PBMCs. The TCR was taken from a man in his fifties or sixties with head and neck cancer. CDR3 protein: CASSPSRMNTEAFF. As DNA, the CDR3 is TGTGCCAGCTCACCATCCAGAATGAACACTGAAGCTTTCTTT.